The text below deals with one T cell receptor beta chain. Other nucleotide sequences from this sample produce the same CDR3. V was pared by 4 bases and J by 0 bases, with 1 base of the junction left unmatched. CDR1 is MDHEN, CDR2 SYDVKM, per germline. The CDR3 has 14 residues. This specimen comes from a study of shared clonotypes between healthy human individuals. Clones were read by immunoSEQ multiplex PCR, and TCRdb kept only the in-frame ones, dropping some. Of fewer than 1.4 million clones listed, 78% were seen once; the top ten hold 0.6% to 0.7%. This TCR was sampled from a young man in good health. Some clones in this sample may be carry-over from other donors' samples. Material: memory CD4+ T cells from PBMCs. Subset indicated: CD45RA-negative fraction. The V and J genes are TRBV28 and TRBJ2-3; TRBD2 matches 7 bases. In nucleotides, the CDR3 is TGTGCCAGCAGTTCGGGAGGAAGCACAGATACGCAGTATTTT. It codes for CASSSGGSTDTQYF.